This T cell receptor beta chain comes out of a study of blood T cell repertoires in COVID-19. Looked up from germline, CDR1 is SGHAT and CDR2 is FQNNGV. The CDR3 has 15 amino acids. Trimming took 5 bases from V and 1 from J, leaving 14 bases between them. Seattle enrolled patients during active infection and tracked them longitudinally. The authors' processing: Scientists estimated how many nucleated cells there were by amplifying reference gene primers. Clones were read by immunoSEQ multiplex PCR, and TCRdb kept only the in-frame ones, dropping some. Clone size and V and J calls were adopted from that table, with D and trimming inferred from the DNA. The sample lists nearly 300,000 clones; about 88% were seen once.

The source material was peripheral blood. The receptor was derived from a human donor with COVID-19, enrolled during active disease. The donor label of this sample is uncertain. The rearrangement links TRBV11-2 to TRBJ1-2, with D possibly TRBD1 on 6 matching bases. Written as DNA, the CDR3 is TGTGCCAGCAGCCCCGGGACACTGGTTAACTATGGCTACACCTTC. It translates to CASSPGTLVNYGYTF. The full variable domain, rest sourced from reference TRBV11-2 and TRBJ1-2, is EAGVAQSPRYKIIEKRQSVAFWCNPISGHATLYWYQQILGQGPKLLIQFQNNGVVDDSQLPKDRFSAERLKGVDSTLKIQPAKLEDSAVYLCASSPGTLVNYGYTFGSGTRLTVV.